The rows below give T cell receptor beta chains drawn from one sample of a study of cytomegalovirus exposure and HLA in healthy donors. The assay was immunoSEQ multiplex PCR, and TCRdb's table has in-frame clones only and misses some. This sample has about 91,000 clones, with roughly 86% found just once. Material: PBMCs. Every receptor here comes from a man aged 25 to 40 in good health and CMV-seropositive. Both conserved end residues are part of each CDR3.

CASSYTGQGSNQPQHF | TRBV6-5
CASSLGTGALSEQFF | TRBV28
CASSLVWDSYYNEQFF | TRBV7-2
CASSELGSSGSGEQFF | TRBV10-1
CASSGTGGYNQPQHF | TRBV6-1
CAWSRGNRFSKTQYF | TRBV30
CASTLSGANVLTF | TRBV2
CARSLLAGGPVDTGELFF | TRBV5-3
CASSQGTGNTEAFF | TRBV5-1
CASSLGQGDQPQHF | TRBV7-9
CASSASGTVLSGEQFF | TRBV2
CASSKGQGESYEQYF | TRBV11-3
CSVVESGSGDTQYF | TRBV29-1
CASSLNREVTDTQYF | TRBV5-4
CASSYSTSGSYEQYF | TRBV6-6
CASSLEWGAGELFF | TRBV11-3
CASSFTTGIEAFF | TRBV2
CAISVGQLFSYNEQFF | TRBV10-3
CAWSVQFGTQYF | TRBV30
CASSQDPGGPGETQYF | TRBV4-1
CASSLDRGLSYEQYF | TRBV7-6
CASSATHRVTDTQYF | TRBV6-4
CTSSPVDSYEQYF | TRBV1
CASSSSGSVEQYF | TRBV7-9
CASTPIDIATSGNTIYF | TRBV28
CASSLDGDSNQPQHF | TRBV5-1
CASRDRTDTQYF | TRBV2
CATRQGENIQYF | TRBV28
CASSLTKQSPYGYTF | TRBV7-9
CASSSSGRYEQYF | TRBV18
CASSLISRGNTEAFF | TRBV11-2
CASSLEGGGYEQYF | TRBV7-6
CASSLGREALFSNTDTQYF | TRBV4-1